In its sample, the clone carrying this T cell receptor beta chain was seen once. Its antigen is still unknown. The Oncomine TCR Beta short-read assay sequenced DNA from cultured CD4+ T cells. TCRdb itself ran the PCR reads through MiXCR, one entry per CDR3 protein. The data hold about 18,000 distinct CDR3 sequences, with about 71% observed a single time. This sample's treatment: approximately nine-day PBMC culture with coronavirus spike peptide pools or control peptides (ViraFEST assay). CDR1 is LNHDA and CDR2 is SQIVND in the germline V gene (reference sequence). The CDR3 extends over 16 amino acids. Trimming took off 5 bases at V and 6 bases at J, with 23 bases between the two ends. These data come from a study of vaccination and CD4 T cells after COVID-19. On the study more broadly: A median of around 73 days (range 14 to 241) separated dose two from the taking of post-vaccine samples.

General study points: Vaccine-specific clones numbering 304 of 307 showed spike mono-reactivity in convalescent patients.

Source material: CD4+ T cells from blood, cultured in vitro. The V and J genes are TRBV19 and TRBJ2-7; maybe TRBD2 (5 bases). The TCR comes from a human donor who had recovered from COVID-19. The CDR3 sequence is CASSGILSGSRTEQYF. As DNA, the CDR3 is TGTGCCAGTAGTGGCATCCTCTCGGGGTCGCGGACCGAGCAGTACTTC.